This T cell receptor (beta chain) was sequenced for a study of hypomethylating agent response in myelodysplastic syndrome. Study details: The mean patient age was around 77 +/- 6.3 years, and diploid cytogenetics predominated. About six patients responded with complete response or hematologic improvement; roughly five did not. Broader study findings: Analysis covered a small cohort of just eleven to twelve patients.

As processed by the authors: VDJdb flagged about 1.7% of approximately 150,000 unique clonotypes as previously reported viral-epitope-specific. Sequenced by immunoSEQ multiplex PCR; TCRdb stores in-frame clones only, minus some. V and J calls plus clone size are reproduced from that table; the DNA served to infer D and trimming. The data hold approximately 6,000 clones, with around 90% observed a single time. The CDR3 has 16 amino acids. The junction had 4 bases not matched to a gene; V was cut back by 1 base and J by 1 base. Germline CDR1 is MDHEN and CDR2 is SYDVKM. Points on this clone: The antigen is unknown.

The gene calls are TRBV28 and TRBJ1-5; 7 positions match TRBD1. This TCR derives from a human donor with myelodysplastic syndrome. The source material was bone marrow, sampled before or after starting hypomethylating agent treatment for myelodysplastic syndrome (not recorded which). The chain's CDR3 is CASSLSTGASNQPQHF. The DNA of the CDR3 is TGTGCCAGCAGTTTATCCACAGGGGCAAGCAATCAGCCCCAGCATTTT.